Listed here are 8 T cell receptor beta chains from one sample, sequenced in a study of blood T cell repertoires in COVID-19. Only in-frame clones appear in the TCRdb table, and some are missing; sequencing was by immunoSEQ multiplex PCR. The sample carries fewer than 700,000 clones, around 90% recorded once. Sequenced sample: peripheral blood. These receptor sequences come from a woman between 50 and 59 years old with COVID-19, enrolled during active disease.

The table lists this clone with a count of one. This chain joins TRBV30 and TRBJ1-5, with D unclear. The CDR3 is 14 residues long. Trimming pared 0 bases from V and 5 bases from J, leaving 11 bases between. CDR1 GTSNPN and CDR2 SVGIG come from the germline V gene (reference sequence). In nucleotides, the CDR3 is TGTGCCTGGAGTGTCGGGTGGTCTCATCAGCCCCAGCATTTT. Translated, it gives CAWSVGWSHQPQHF.

The CDR3 bases are TGCGCCAGCAGCTTGTGGATTGGAATTCAGGGGAGCACAGATACGCAGTATTTT. Residues: CASSLWIGIQGSTDTQYF. The rearrangement uses TRBV5-1 and TRBJ2-3; TRBD1 is a possible D gene (6 bases). Between the trimmed V and J ends, which lost 1 base and 0 bases, there was a span of 18 bases. The CDR3 runs to 18 residues. CDR1 and CDR2 (germline): SGHRS, YFSETQ.

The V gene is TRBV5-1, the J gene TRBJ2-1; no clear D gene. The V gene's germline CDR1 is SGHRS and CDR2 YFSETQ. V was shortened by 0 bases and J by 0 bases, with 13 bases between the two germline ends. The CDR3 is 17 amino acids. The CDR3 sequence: CASSLGGSLSSYNEQFF. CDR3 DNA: TGCGCCAGCAGCTTGGGAGGTAGCTTGAGCTCCTACAATGAGCAGTTCTTC.

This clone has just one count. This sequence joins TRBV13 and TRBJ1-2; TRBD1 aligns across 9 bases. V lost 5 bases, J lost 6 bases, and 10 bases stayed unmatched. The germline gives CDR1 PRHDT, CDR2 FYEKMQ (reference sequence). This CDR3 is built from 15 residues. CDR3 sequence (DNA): TGTGCCAGCAGCCCGGGTGGACAGGGGTTGAATGGCTACACCTTC. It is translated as CASSPGGQGLNGYTF.

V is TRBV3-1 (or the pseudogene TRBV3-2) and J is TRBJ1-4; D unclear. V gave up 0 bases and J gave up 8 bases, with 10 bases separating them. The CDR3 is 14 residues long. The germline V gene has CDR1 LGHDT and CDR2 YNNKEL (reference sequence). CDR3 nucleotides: TGTGCCAGCAGCCAAGATCGAACAGTCGAAAAACTGTTTTTT. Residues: CASSQDRTVEKLFF.

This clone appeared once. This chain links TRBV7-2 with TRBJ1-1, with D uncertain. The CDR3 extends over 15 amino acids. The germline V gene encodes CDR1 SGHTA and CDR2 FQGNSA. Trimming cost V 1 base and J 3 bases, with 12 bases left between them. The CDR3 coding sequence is TGTGCCAGCAGCTTAGTGTCGGGATCGGACACTGAAGCTTTCTTT. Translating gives CASSLVSGSDTEAFF.

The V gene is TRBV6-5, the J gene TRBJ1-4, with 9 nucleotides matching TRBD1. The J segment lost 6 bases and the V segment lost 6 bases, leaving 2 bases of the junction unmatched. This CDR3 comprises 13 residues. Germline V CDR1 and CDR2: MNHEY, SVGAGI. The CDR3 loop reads CASRRDRDEKLFF. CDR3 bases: TGTGCCAGCAGGCGGGACAGGGATGAAAAACTGTTTTTT.

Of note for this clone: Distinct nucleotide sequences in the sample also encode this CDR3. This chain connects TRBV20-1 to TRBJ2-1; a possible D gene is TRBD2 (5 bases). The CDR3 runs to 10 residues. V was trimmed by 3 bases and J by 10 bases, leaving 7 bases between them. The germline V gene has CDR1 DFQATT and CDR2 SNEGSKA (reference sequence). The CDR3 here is CSASRGEQFF. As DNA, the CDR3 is TGCAGTGCTAGCCGCGGGGAGCAGTTCTTC.